The rows below give T cell receptor beta chains drawn from one sample of a study of regulatory T cells in long-lasting Graves disease. Each CDR3 protein gets one entry after TCRdb re-called the multiplex PCR reads with MiXCR. The profile covers 450,000 to 700,000 distinct CDR3 sequences, with about 14% appearing a single time and roughly 10% taken by the ten largest. This sample was shared with a second study, whose subject was T cells in Graves' hyperthyroidism and ophthalmopathy.

The material sequenced was peripheral blood mononuclear cells (PBMCs), taken at new diagnosis, from a patient treated with antithyroid drugs. All receptors derive from a man aged 25 to 45 with Graves disease. Both conserved end residues are part of each CDR3. The D gene is left open where the match is weak. Size values are once, few and many counts, or a class for expanded clones, and some rows have none.

size	D	V	J	DNA	CDR3
many	TRBD1	TRBV10-3	TRBJ1-2	TGTGCCATCAGTGGGGGTCAGGGGGACGGCTACACCTTC	CAISGGQGDGYTF
many	NA	TRBV5-1	TRBJ1-1	TGCGCCAGCAAGGCAGAACTGAACACTGAAGCTTTCTTT	CASKAELNTEAFF
few	NA	TRBV20-1	TRBJ2-1	TGCAGTGCTCACGAGTACAATGAGCAGTTCTTC	CSAHEYNEQFF
many	NA	TRBV3-1	TRBJ2-5	TGTGCCAGCAGCCAAGCAATGGACTCCCAGTACTTC	CASSQAMDSQYF
few	NA	TRBV14	TRBJ2-2	TGTGCCAGCAGCCGGCGGTCAGGCACGAACACCGGGGAGCTGTTTTTT	CASSRRSGTNTGELFF
many	TRBD1	TRBV15	TRBJ1-1	TGTGCCACCAGCGGGGAGACAGGGTCGGAGAACACTGAAGCTTTCTTT	CATSGETGSENTEAFF
NA	NA	TRBV29-1	TRBJ1-1	TGCAGCGGCGGCGGTGGGAGGGGGACCACTGAAGCTTTCTTT	CSGGGGRGTTEAFF
many	TRBD2	TRBV7-2	TRBJ2-3	TGTGCCAGCAGCAAACCGGGACTAGCGACAGATACGCAGTATTTT	CASSKPGLATDTQYF
many	NA	TRBV2	TRBJ2-5	TGTGCCAGCAGTCCCCACTTCGGGGAGACCCAGTACTTC	CASSPHFGETQYF
many	TRBD1	TRBV20-1	TRBJ1-2	TGCAGTGCTAGAGCCCCTATGGACAGGGAACATGGCTACACCTTC	CSARAPMDREHGYTF
few	NA	TRBV6-1	TRBJ2-1	TGTGCCAGCAGCCGCGACAGAGACCCATACAATGAGCAGTTCTTC	CASSRDRDPYNEQFF
NA	NA	TRBV29-1	TRBJ2-5	TGCAGCGTTGTATCGCGGGGGCGGGCCCAGTACTTC	CSVVSRGRAQYF
many	NA	TRBV7-2	TRBJ2-3	TGTGCCAGCAGCTTAGCGGACCCCACAGATACGCAGTATTTT	CASSLADPTDTQYF
many	TRBD1	TRBV4-1	TRBJ2-5	TGCGCCAGCAGCAACGGACAGGGTCCGGAGACCCAGTACTTC	CASSNGQGPETQYF
few	TRBD1	TRBV18	TRBJ1-2	TGTGCCAGCTCAGATCCTCACAGGGGAGGCTATGGCTACACCTTC	CASSDPHRGGYGYTF
many	NA	TRBV4-1	TRBJ1-2	TGCGCCAGCAACGTCCGGGACGGACTTAACTATGGCTACACCTTC	CASNVRDGLNYGYTF
few	NA	TRBV9	TRBJ1-6	TGTGCCAGCAGCGTAGCGGGGACGCCCGATTATAATTCACCCCTCCACTTT	CASSVAGTPDYNSPLHF
NA	NA	TRBV28	TRBJ2-7	TGTGCCAGCAGTTATCCGACGGTTGCCTACGAGCAGTACTTC	CASSYPTVAYEQYF
NA	NA	TRBV3-1	TRBJ2-1	TGTGCCAGCAGCCGGATGGACAATGAGCAGTTCTTC	CASSRMDNEQFF
NA	NA	TRBV20-1	TRBJ2-2	TGCAGTGCTAGAGATCCGGGCTTAGGGACCGGGGAGCTGTTTTTT	CSARDPGLGTGELFF
many	TRBD1	TRBV10-3	TRBJ1-5	TGTGCCATCAGTGACCAAGGACCTCTAAGACAGGGAGGTCAGCCCCAGCATTTT	CAISDQGPLRQGGQPQHF
many	NA	TRBV20-1	TRBJ1-5	TGCAGTGCTGGCGGGGGAACTTATAGCAATCAGCCCCAGCATTTT	CSAGGGTYSNQPQHF
many	NA	TRBV19	TRBJ1-5	TGTGCCAGTAGTACCCTTGGGGGATTGGGTCAGCCCCAGCATTTT	CASSTLGGLGQPQHF
many	NA	TRBV7-8	TRBJ2-7	TGTGCCAGCAGCTTAGTAGTCTCGAGCCACGAGCAGTACTTC	CASSLVVSSHEQYF
NA	NA	TRBV2	TRBJ2-3	TGTGCCAGCAACAGGAGACTCCCACGCACAGATACGCAGTATTTT	CASNRRLPRTDTQYF
many	NA	TRBV20-1	TRBJ2-7	TGCAGTGCTAGGGACCCCGGCGGAGCTCATCACTTCTACGAGCAGTACTTC	CSARDPGGAHHFYEQYF
few	NA	TRBV7-6	TRBJ2-2	TGTGCCAGCCATTTTTCCGGGGACACCGGGGAGCTGTTTTTT	CASHFSGDTGELFF